The TCR beta chain under discussion was sequenced for a study of post-analysis software for immune sequencing data. Study-wide findings and caveats: TRBV5-6, TRBV5-1 and TRBV20-1 were among four or five TRBV segments more frequent in patients than controls.

This clonotype was observed a handful of times. Its antigen is currently unknown. The CDR3 spans 15 residues. Germline CDR1 and CDR2: MDHEN and SYDVKM. TCR beta libraries were prepared from cDNA with unique molecular identifiers. TCRdb passed the PCR reads through MiXCR, listing each CDR3 protein once. The sample contains hundreds of thousands of distinct CDR3 sequences, 39% of which appear only once. The sequence was obtained from a girl under 10 years old with multiple sclerosis. The chain links TRBV28 to TRBJ2-4; 9 positions match TRBD1. The assigned J gene may be wrong: the sequence end matches TRBJ2-7 better. Sequenced: blood. The CDR3 DNA follows: TGTGCCAGCAGTTCCTCGGACAGGGGACCAAGCGAGCAGTACTTC. Amino acid sequence: CASSSSDRGPSEQYF.